These 30 T cell receptor beta chains originate from one sample sequenced in a study of T cells in Graves' hyperthyroidism and ophthalmopathy. Amplification yielded TCR beta CDR3 regions, with RNA transcripts as the source. TCR CDR3 underwent first-round RT-PCR with the HTBI primer set. MiXCR, run by TCRdb on the multiplex PCR reads, gives a single entry per CDR3 protein. The sample lists over 400,000 distinct CDR3 sequences, 22% occurring once. The specimen sequenced was blood. Receptors originate from a woman aged 65 to 85 with Graves' ophthalmopathy.

This clonotype was seen a few times. The V and J genes are TRBV20-1 and TRBJ1-1; D unclear. The CDR3 sequence is 15 residues long. V gave up 4 bases and J gave up 3 bases, with 18 bases separating them. Per germline, CDR1 DFQATT and CDR2 SNEGSKA (reference sequence). CDR3: CSATNRPGTYTEAFF. The CDR3 nucleotides read TGCAGTGCTACGAACCGACCAGGCACTTACACTGAAGCTTTCTTT.

This clonotype was seen more than once but under ten times. The rearrangement joins TRBV3-1 to TRBJ1-4, with D uncertain. The CDR3 covers 13 residues. Germline V lookup: CDR1 LGHDT, CDR2 YNNKEL (reference sequence). V was shortened by 1 base and J by 3 bases, with 3 bases between the two germline ends. This CDR3 is CASSQVSNEKLFF. The CDR3 DNA is TGTGCCAGCAGCCAAGTCTCTAATGAAAAACTGTTTTTT.

This clonotype was observed a few times. The chain uses TRBV6-2 or TRBV6-3 and TRBJ1-6; the D is unclear. This CDR3 is built from 16 residues. Per the germline V gene, CDR1 is MNHEY and CDR2 is SVGEGT. The germline V and J ends were trimmed by 8 bases and 7 bases, with 21 bases remaining between them. Here the CDR3 reads CASRSWEGGINSPLHF. The CDR3, as DNA: TGTGCCAGCCGATCCTGGGAAGGAGGGATCAATTCACCCCTCCACTTT.

CDR3 amino acids: CASSEQVTINYGYTF. The CDR3 nucleotides are TGCGCCAGCAGTGAACAGGTCACCATTAACTATGGCTACACCTTC. This chain uses TRBV5-1 with TRBJ1-2, with D perhaps TRBD1 (5 bases). The CDR3 spans 15 residues. Looked up from germline, CDR1 is SGHRS and CDR2 is YFSETQ. V was pared by 5 bases and J by 1 base, with 15 bases between.

This clonotype was detected ten times or more. The gene calls are TRBV7-9 and TRBJ1-2; the D gene is possibly TRBD1 (5 bases). The CDR3 runs 12 residues. CDR1 is SEHNR, CDR2 FQNEAQ, per germline (reference sequence). Trimming shortened V by 5 bases and J by 7 bases, and 11 bases separated the two germline ends. CDR3 DNA: TGTGCCAGCAGCCGGGGGGAGACTGGCTACACCTTC. Its translation is CASSRGETGYTF.

This clonotype was counted at least ten times. The chain has TRBV6-1 and TRBJ2-7, with D perhaps TRBD1 (6 bases). Trimming took off 5 bases at V and 0 bases at J, with 14 bases between the two ends. CDR3 size: 15 residues. Germline CDR1 is MNHNS and CDR2 is SASEGT. As DNA, the CDR3 is TGTGCCAGCAGTAGGTCACAGGGTAACTCCTACGAGCAGTACTTC. Encoded protein: CASSRSQGNSYEQYF.

The chain is built from TRBV5-4 and TRBJ2-2; D possibly corresponds to TRBD1 (6 bases). V shed 4 bases and J shed 5 bases, with 12 bases lying between them. CDR3 length: 14 residues. The V gene's germline CDR1 is SGHNT and CDR2 YYREEE (reference sequence). The CDR3 protein is CASSRAGQTGELFF. The CDR3 nucleotides are TGTGCCAGCAGCCGAGCCGGACAGACCGGGGAGCTGTTTTTT.

The chain couples TRBV9 to TRBJ2-3, with D hard to call. The germline gives CDR1 SGDLS, CDR2 YYNGEE. With 0 bases removed from V and 2 bases from J, the gap between germline ends came to 10 bases. This CDR3 comprises 15 residues. DNA for the CDR3: TGTGCCAGCAGCGTAGATGGAAAACCCACAGATACGCAGTATTTT. It yields the protein CASSVDGKPTDTQYF.

This clonotype was picked up a small number of times. This rearrangement joins TRBV18 to TRBJ2-5; 11 bases map to TRBD2. CDR1 is KGHSH, CDR2 LQKENI, per germline. The J segment lost 5 bases and the V segment lost 4 bases, leaving 6 bases of the junction unmatched. The CDR3 has 15 amino acids. The CDR3 region has the DNA TGTGCCAGCTCACAGCGACTAGCGGGACAGGAGACCCAGTACTTC. Protein: CASSQRLAGQETQYF.

This chain uses TRBV27 with TRBJ1-3; weak D call: TRBD1 (5 bases). Trimming took 6 bases from V and 0 from J, leaving 12 bases between them. The CDR3 consists of 15 residues. The germline V gene has CDR1 MNHEY and CDR2 SMNVEV (reference sequence). This CDR3 is CASSPDRLSGNTIYF. CDR3 sequence (DNA): TGTGCCAGCAGCCCCGACAGACTCTCTGGAAACACCATATATTTT.

Remarks on this clonotype: A much larger clone lies one base from this, so it may be a read error. The CDR3 loop reads CASSQAASGRTTGELFF. DNA for the CDR3: TGTGCCAGCAGCCAAGCCGCGAGCGGGAGGACCACCGGGGAGCTGTTTTTT. This chain uses TRBV3-1 with TRBJ2-2, with 9 bases aligning to TRBD2. J gave up 4 bases and V 1 base, and 7 bases lay outside the gene matches. The CDR3 covers 17 residues. The germline gives CDR1 LGHDT, CDR2 YNNKEL (reference sequence).

This clonotype was seen a few times. The chain is built from TRBV29-1 and TRBJ1-2; D might be TRBD1 (6 bases). V was pared by 6 bases and J by 7 bases, with 18 bases between. The CDR3 runs 13 residues. Germline V lookup: CDR1 SQVTM, CDR2 ANQGSEA. The CDR3 protein is CSVRQAGMRGYTF. CDR3 DNA: TGCAGCGTCCGACAGGCGGGGATGCGTGGCTACACCTTC.

This clonotype was seen more than once but under ten times. The rearrangement uses TRBV6-1 and TRBJ2-3, with D perhaps matching TRBD1 (8 bases). Germline values: CDR1 MNHNS, CDR2 SASEGT. Trimming cost V 3 bases and J 5 bases, with 12 bases left between them. This CDR3 region has 14 residues. CDR3 region: CASSDTGGGDTQYF. The CDR3 bases are TGTGCCAGCAGTGATACAGGGGGGGGAGATACGCAGTATTTT.

There are a few counts of this clonotype. CDR3 bases: TGCGCCAGCAGTGGGGACAGGAGCACAGATACGCAGTATTTT. Translated: CASSGDRSTDTQYF. The rearrangement uses TRBV10-1 and TRBJ2-3, with 8 bases that match TRBD1. The CDR3 runs 14 residues. Trimming at V came to 4 bases and at J to 0 bases, leaving 0 bases not matched to a gene. From germline, CDR1 is WNHNN and CDR2 SYGVQD (reference sequence).

This chain uses TRBV3-1 with TRBJ1-1, with 7 positions matching TRBD1. V lost 5 bases, J lost 4 bases, and 7 bases stayed unmatched. This CDR3 region has 14 residues. From germline, CDR1 is LGHDT and CDR2 YNNKEL (reference sequence). CDR3 residues: CASSSGQFSTEAFF. The CDR3 region has the DNA TGTGCCAGCAGCTCGGGACAGTTTAGCACTGAAGCTTTCTTT.

Written as DNA, the CDR3 is TGTGCCAGCAGCCGCGGACAGGGGTTCGAGCAGTACTTC. It encodes CASSRGQGFEQYF. The chain joins TRBV6-1 to TRBJ2-7; 9 bases fit TRBD1. V lost 6 bases to trimming and J lost 6 bases; unmatched junction nucleotides: 6. From germline, CDR1 is MNHNS and CDR2 SASEGT. The CDR3 covers 13 residues.

Only a few counts were recorded for this clonotype. The rearrangement joins TRBV20-1 to TRBJ2-6, with unresolved D. This CDR3 has 14 residues. CDR1 is DFQATT, CDR2 SNEGSKA, per germline (reference sequence). The CDR3 DNA is TGCAGCGCGAGATGGCGCTCTGGGGCCAACGTCCTGACTTTC. Translated: CSARWRSGANVLTF.

This clonotype was counted a few times. The rearrangement uses TRBV20-1 and TRBJ2-5; D unresolved. The germline gives CDR1 DFQATT, CDR2 SNEGSKA (reference sequence). This CDR3 region has 12 residues. Trimming cost V 3 bases and J 2 bases, with 7 bases left between them. The CDR3 region is CSASRLQETQYF. The CDR3 nucleotides read TGCAGTGCTAGTCGGTTACAAGAGACCCAGTACTTC.

The V gene is TRBV4-3, the J gene TRBJ2-6; D not certain. Germline-derived CDR1 and CDR2 are LGHNA and YSLEER. The germline V and J ends were trimmed by 0 bases and 0 bases, with 9 bases remaining between them. The CDR3 sequence is 17 residues long. The DNA of the CDR3 is TGCGCCAGCAGCCAAGAAGTGGTCTTCTCTGGGGCCAACGTCCTGACTTTC. This gives the protein CASSQEVVFSGANVLTF.

In this sample, this clonotype turned up a few times. The gene calls are TRBV6-1 and TRBJ1-5; D is possibly TRBD1 (5 bases). Germline CDR1 reads MNHNS; CDR2 reads SASEGT. There are 16 residues in the CDR3. V lost 5 bases and J lost 6, with 20 bases in between. In nucleotides, the CDR3 is TGTGCCAGCAGTAGGGGACTCACCTCCCTGGGTCAGCCCCAGCATTTT. It encodes CASSRGLTSLGQPQHF.

Regarding this clonotype: The junction does not match germline at one end; this may be a read error. The CDR3 protein is CASGFWFTGTQYF. The CDR3 region has the DNA TGTGCCAGCGGTTTTTGGTTCACAGGTACGCAGTATTTT. The J gene is TRBJ2-3, the V gene TRBV11-1; the D gene is possibly TRBD1 (5 bases). The CDR3 loop spans 13 amino acids. CDR1 and CDR2 from the germline V gene are SGHAT and FQDESV (reference sequence).

V usage is TRBV11-2 and J usage is TRBJ2-7; D is unresolved. CDR3 length: 15 residues. Between the trimmed V and J ends, which lost 0 bases and 4 bases, there was a span of 13 bases. Germline lookup yields CDR1 SGHAT and CDR2 FQNNGV. The CDR3 spells CASSLEVGLIYEQYF. Written as DNA, the CDR3 is TGTGCCAGCAGCTTAGAAGTTGGGCTGATTTACGAGCAGTACTTC.

The V call is TRBV7-8, the J call TRBJ2-7, with 9 bases aligning to TRBD2. The CDR3 contains 19 residues. V lost 0 bases and J lost 0; bases outside the gene matches: 12. From germline, CDR1 is SGHVS and CDR2 FQNEAQ. CDR3 sequence: CASSLAWARAGGHSYEQYF. In DNA form, the CDR3 reads TGTGCCAGCAGCTTAGCTTGGGCCCGAGCGGGAGGACACTCCTACGAGCAGTACTTC. Looking up the rest from reference TRBV7-8 and TRBJ2-7 gives the full variable domain: GAGVSQSPRYKVAKRGQDVALRCDPISGHVSLFWYQQALGQGPEFLTYFQNEAQLDKSGLPSDRFFAERPEGSVSTLKIQRTQQEDSAVYLCASSLAWARAGGHSYEQYFGPGTRLTVT.

The genes are TRBV11-3 and TRBJ2-3; D is perhaps TRBD1 or TRBD2 (7 bases each). This CDR3 region has 15 residues. The V gene lost 5 bases and the J gene lost 2 bases, with 14 bases spanning the gap. Germline CDR1 reads SGHNT; CDR2 reads YENEEA. The DNA of the CDR3 is TGTGCCAGCAGCCAGGGGGGGGTGATCACAGATACGCAGTATTTT. Translating gives CASSQGGVITDTQYF. Supplemented by reference TRBV11-3 and TRBJ2-3, the full variable domain reads EAGVVQSPRYKIIEKKQPVAFWCNPISGHNTLYWYLQNLGQGPELLIRYENEEAVDDSQLPKDRFSAERLKGVDSTLKIQPAELGDSAVYLCASSQGGVITDTQYFGPGTRLTVL.

In its sample, this clonotype was seen many times. One end of the junction is discordant with germline, which a read error may explain. The gene calls are TRBV5-1 and TRBJ2-1, with 7 bases aligning to TRBD2. Germline V lookup: CDR1 SGHRS, CDR2 YFSETQ. CDR3 length: 16 residues. The CDR3 here is CASSFGGGSSYNEQFF. The DNA of the CDR3 is TGTGCCAGCAGCTTTGGGGGGGGGAGCTCCTACAATGAGCAGTTCTTC.

The rearrangement uses TRBV3-1 and TRBJ1-1, with 7 bases that match TRBD1. The trim removed 4 bases at V and 5 bases at J, leaving 10 bases unmatched. This CDR3 region has 15 residues. Germline CDR1 is LGHDT and CDR2 is YNNKEL (reference sequence). CDR3 sequence (DNA): TGTGCCAGCAGCCCGACATATTACAGGGGAACTGAAGCTTTCTTT. Translation: CASSPTYYRGTEAFF.

This CDR3 is CASSYALSIEDEQFF. The CDR3 DNA sequence: TGTGCCAGCAGTTACGCCCTGTCTATCGAGGATGAGCAGTTCTTC. The chain employs TRBV6-5 and TRBJ2-1; no definite D call. CDR3 size: 15 residues. In germline, CDR1 is MNHEY, CDR2 SVGAGI. V lost 2 bases and J lost 8, with 16 bases in between.

The chain is built from TRBV6-1 and TRBJ1-1; D gene uncertain. Looked up from germline, CDR1 is MNHNS and CDR2 is SASEGT. The CDR3 consists of 12 residues. V dropped 11 bases and J dropped 3 bases, with 13 bases sitting between them. This chain's CDR3 is CAAITAYTEAFF. The CDR3 DNA follows: TGTGCCGCTATCACCGCGTACACTGAAGCTTTCTTT.

This clonotype was detected many times. The rearrangement links TRBV18 to TRBJ1-1; perhaps TRBD1 as D (5 bases). The CDR3 loop spans 14 amino acids. Germline CDR1 and CDR2: KGHSH and LQKENI. The V gene lost 6 bases and the J gene lost 1 base, with 12 bases spanning the gap. The CDR3 DNA is TGTGCCAGCTCGCCGGGACGGCAGAACACTGAAGCTTTCTTT. Translation: CASSPGRQNTEAFF.

This clonotype was seen many times. The gene calls are TRBV29-1 and TRBJ2-2; D unresolved. V was clipped by 5 bases and J by 1 base, with 2 bases between them. CDR3 length: 11 amino acids. From germline, CDR1 is SQVTM and CDR2 ANQGSEA. CDR3 in amino acids: CSVKNTGELFF. CDR3 nucleotides: TGCAGCGTTAAGAACACCGGGGAGCTGTTTTTT.